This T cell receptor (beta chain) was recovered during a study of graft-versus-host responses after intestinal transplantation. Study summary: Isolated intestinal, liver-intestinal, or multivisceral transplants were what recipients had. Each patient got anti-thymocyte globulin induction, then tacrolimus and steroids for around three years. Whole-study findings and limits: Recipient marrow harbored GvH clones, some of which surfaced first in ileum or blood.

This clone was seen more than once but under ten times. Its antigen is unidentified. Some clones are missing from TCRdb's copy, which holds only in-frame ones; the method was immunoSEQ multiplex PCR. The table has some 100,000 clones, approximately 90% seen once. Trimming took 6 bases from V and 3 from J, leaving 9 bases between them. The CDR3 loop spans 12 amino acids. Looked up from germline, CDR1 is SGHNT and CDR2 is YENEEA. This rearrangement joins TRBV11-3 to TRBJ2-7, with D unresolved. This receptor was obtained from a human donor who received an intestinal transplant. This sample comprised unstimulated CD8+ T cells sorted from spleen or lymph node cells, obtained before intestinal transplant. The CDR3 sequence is CASRGTYYEQYF. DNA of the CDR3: TGTGCCAGCAGAGGTACCTACTACGAGCAGTACTTC.